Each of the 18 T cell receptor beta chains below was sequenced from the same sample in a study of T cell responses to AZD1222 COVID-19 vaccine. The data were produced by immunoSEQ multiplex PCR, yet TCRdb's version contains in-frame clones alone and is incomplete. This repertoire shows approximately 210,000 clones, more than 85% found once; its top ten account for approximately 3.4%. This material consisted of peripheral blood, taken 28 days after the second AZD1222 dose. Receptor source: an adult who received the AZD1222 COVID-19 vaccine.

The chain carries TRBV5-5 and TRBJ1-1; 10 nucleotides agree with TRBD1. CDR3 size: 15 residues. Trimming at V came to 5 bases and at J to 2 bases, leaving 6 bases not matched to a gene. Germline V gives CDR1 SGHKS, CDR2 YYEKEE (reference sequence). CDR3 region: CASSDRGLTNTEAFF. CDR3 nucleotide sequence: TGTGCCAGCAGTGACAGGGGGCTGACCAACACTGAAGCTTTCTTT.

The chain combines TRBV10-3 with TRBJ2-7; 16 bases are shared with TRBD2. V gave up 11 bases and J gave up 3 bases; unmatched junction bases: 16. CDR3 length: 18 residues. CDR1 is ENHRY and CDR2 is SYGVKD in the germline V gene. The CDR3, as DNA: TGTGCCCCCCTTCCGTCGGGGACTAGCGGGAGGGCCCTCTACGAGCAGTACTTC. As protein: CAPLPSGTSGRALYEQYF.

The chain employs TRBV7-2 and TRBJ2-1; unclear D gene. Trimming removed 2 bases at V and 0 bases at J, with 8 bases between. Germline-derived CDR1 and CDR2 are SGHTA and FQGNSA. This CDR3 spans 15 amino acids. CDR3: CASSLPISSYNEQFF. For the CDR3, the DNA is TGTGCCAGCAGCTTACCGATTAGCTCCTACAATGAGCAGTTCTTC.

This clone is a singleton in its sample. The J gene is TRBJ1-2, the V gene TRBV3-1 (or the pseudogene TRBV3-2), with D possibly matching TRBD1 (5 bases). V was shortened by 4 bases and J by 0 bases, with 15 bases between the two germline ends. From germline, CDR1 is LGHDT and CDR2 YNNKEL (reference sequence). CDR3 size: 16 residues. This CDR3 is CASSRLGRNANYGYTF. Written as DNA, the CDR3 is TGTGCCAGCAGCCGATTGGGACGGAACGCTAACTATGGCTACACCTTC.

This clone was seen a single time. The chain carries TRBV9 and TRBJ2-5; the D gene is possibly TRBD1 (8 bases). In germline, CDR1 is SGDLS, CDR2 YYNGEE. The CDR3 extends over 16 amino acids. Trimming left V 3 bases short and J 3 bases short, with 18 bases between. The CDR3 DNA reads TGTGCCAGCAGCGGTGGGATAACAGGGGGGGAAGAGACCCAGTACTTC. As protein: CASSGGITGGEETQYF.

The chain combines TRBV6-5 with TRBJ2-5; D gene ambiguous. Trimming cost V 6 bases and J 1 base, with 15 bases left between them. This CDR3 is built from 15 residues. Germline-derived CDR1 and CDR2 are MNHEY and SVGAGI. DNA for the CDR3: TGTGCCAGCAGGACGGACCTGTGGGCCCAAGAGACCCAGTACTTC. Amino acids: CASRTDLWAQETQYF.

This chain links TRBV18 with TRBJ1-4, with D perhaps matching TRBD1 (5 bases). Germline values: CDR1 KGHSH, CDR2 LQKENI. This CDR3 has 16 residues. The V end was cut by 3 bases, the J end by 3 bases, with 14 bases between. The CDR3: CASSPGVMGANEKLFF. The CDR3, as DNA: TGTGCCAGCTCACCGGGGGTTATGGGAGCTAATGAAAAACTGTTTTTT. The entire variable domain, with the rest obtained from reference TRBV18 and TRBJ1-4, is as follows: NAGVMQNPRHLVRRRGQEARLRCSPMKGHSHVYWYRQLPEEGLKFMVYLQKENIIDESGMPKERFSAEFPKEGPSILRIQQVVRGDSAAYFCASSPGVMGANEKLFFGSGTQLSVL.

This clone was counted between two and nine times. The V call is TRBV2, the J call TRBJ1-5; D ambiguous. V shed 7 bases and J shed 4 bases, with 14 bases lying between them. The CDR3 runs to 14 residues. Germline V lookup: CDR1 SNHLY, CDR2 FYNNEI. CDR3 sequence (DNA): TGTGCCAGCACTCACGGATCTACGAATCAGCCCCAGCATTTT. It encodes CASTHGSTNQPQHF.

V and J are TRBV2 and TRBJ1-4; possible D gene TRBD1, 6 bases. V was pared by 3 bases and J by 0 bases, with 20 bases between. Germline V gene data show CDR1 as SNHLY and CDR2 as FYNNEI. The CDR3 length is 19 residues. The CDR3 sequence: CASSEGLGRGLATNEKLFF. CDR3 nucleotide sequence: TGTGCCAGCAGTGAGGGGTTAGGCAGGGGTCTTGCAACTAATGAAAAACTGTTTTTT.

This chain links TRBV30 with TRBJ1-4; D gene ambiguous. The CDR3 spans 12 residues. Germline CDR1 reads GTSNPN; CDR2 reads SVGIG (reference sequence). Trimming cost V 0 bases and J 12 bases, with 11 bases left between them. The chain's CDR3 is CAWSVLREELFF. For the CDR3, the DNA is TGTGCCTGGAGTGTACTGCGAGAGGAACTGTTTTTT.

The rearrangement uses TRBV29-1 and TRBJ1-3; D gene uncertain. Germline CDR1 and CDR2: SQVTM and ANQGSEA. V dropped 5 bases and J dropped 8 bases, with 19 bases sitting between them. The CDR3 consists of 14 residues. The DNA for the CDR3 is TGCAGCGTTAGCGCCCCCAACCGCGGAGACACCATATATTTT. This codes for CSVSAPNRGDTIYF.

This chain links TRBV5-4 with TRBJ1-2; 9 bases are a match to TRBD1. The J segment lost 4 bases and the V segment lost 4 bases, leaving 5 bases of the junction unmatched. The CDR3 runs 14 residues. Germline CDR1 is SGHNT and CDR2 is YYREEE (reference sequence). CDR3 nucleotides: TGTGCCAGCAGCCCGGGACAGGGCAGCTATGGCTACACCTTC. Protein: CASSPGQGSYGYTF.

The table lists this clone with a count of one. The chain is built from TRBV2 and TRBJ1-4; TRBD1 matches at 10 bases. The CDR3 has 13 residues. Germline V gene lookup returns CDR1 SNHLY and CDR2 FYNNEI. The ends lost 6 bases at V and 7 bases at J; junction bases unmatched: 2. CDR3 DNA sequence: TGTGCCAGCAGGGGACAGGGGAGTGAAAAACTGTTTTTT. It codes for CASRGQGSEKLFF.

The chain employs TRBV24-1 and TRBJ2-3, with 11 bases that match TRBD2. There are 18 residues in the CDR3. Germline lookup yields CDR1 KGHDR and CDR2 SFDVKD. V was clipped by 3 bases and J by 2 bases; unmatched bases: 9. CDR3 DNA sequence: TGTGCCACCAGTGATGACCTTGGGACTAGCGGACCCACAGATACGCAGTATTTT. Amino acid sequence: CATSDDLGTSGPTDTQYF.

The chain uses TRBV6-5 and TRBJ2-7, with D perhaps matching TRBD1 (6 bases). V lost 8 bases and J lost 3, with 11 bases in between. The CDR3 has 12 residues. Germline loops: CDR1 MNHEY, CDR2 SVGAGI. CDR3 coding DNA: TGTGCCAGCCTAAGGACAGACTACGAGCAGTACTTC. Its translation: CASLRTDYEQYF.

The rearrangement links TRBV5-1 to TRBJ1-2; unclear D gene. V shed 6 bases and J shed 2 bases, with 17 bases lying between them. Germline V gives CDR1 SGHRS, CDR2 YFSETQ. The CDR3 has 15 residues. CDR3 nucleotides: TGCGCCAGCACCCCAGGAGGCGGTGGCAACTATGGCTACACCTTC. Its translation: CASTPGGGGNYGYTF.

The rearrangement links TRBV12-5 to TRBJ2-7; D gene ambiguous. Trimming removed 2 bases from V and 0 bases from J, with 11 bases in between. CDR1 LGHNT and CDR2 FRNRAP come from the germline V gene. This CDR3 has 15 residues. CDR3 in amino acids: CASGLQAYRSYEQYF. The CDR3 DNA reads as TGTGCTAGTGGTTTGCAGGCCTACCGCTCCTACGAGCAGTACTTC. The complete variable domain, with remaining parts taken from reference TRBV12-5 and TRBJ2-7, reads DARVTQTPRHKVTEMGQEVTMRCQPILGHNTVFWYRQTMMQGLELLAYFRNRAPLDDSGMPKDRFSAEMPDATLATLKIQPSEPRDSAVYFCASGLQAYRSYEQYFGPGTRLTVT.

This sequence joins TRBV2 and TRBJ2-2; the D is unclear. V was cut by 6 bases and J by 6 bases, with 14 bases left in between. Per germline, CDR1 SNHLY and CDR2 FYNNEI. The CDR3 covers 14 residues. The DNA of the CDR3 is TGTGCCAGCAGAGCCAGATGGGCCCCCGGGGAGCTGTTTTTT. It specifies CASRARWAPGELFF.